This is a list of T cell receptor beta chains from one sample in a study of CD8+ T cells in alopecia areata. Produced via immunoSEQ multiplex PCR; TCRdb's table is partial and in-frame only. Here the sample spans under 20,000 clones, over 50% being singletons. Sequences were derived from skin, sampled at week 4, from a patient treated with tofacitinib. These receptors all stem from a human donor with alopecia areata. Each CDR3 is given with its conserved first and last residue. A D gene is named only where the DNA matches it firmly. Clone size is shown for a subset of rows, as once, few, many or a class of expanded clone.

D	size	V	J	DNA	CDR3
.	.	TRBV27	TRBJ2-3	TGTGCCAGCAGTTTTTTCGGAGGTACAGATACGCAGTATTTT	CASSFFGGTDTQYF
.	.	TRBV11-2	TRBJ2-2	TGTGCCAGCAGTACAGGGAACACCGGGGAGCTGTTTTTT	CASSTGNTGELFF
.	.	TRBV7-9	TRBJ1-1	TGTGCCAGCAGCTTATTACGTGAAGCTTTCTTT	CASSLLREAFF
TRBD2	.	TRBV7-3	TRBJ2-1	TGTGCCAGCAGCATCGGACTAGCGGAATACAATGAGCAGTTCTTC	CASSIGLAEYNEQFF
.	.	TRBV7-2	TRBJ2-1	TGTGCCAGCAGCCGGAACTCAAACAATGAGCAGTTCTTC	CASSRNSNNEQFF
.	.	TRBV4-1	TRBJ2-3	TGCGCCAGCAGCCAAGCCCCAGTCACAGATACGCAGTATTTT	CASSQAPVTDTQYF
TRBD1	.	TRBV10-3	TRBJ2-7	TGTGCCATCAGGAGCCGGGACAGGGATTACGAGCAGTACTTC	CAIRSRDRDYEQYF
TRBD2	.	TRBV7-3	TRBJ2-5	TGTGCCAGCAGCCTAAGGGGGACTAGCCGGGAGACCCAGTACTTC	CASSLRGTSRETQYF
.	.	TRBV7-2	TRBJ2-7	TGTGCCAGCAGCTTAGGGGGAAGGAGCGAGCAGTACTTC	CASSLGGRSEQYF
.	.	TRBV28	TRBJ1-5	TGTGCCAGCAGCCAGACAGAAAATAGCAATCAGCCCCAGCATTTT	CASSQTENSNQPQHF
.	few	TRBV10-3	TRBJ2-6	TGTGCCATCAGGGCAACCGCGGACAGTCCTAAGAGGGCCAACGTCCTGACTTTC	CAIRATADSPKRANVLTF
TRBD1	.	TRBV7-2	TRBJ1-5	TGTGCCAGCAGCTTTCCGGGACAGGGTGTTTGGCCCCAGCATTTT	CASSFPGQGVWPQHF
.	few	TRBV7-2	TRBJ2-7	TGTGCCAGCAGCTTAAGGACTCGACACGAGCAGTACTTC	CASSLRTRHEQYF
TRBD2	.	TRBV5-4	TRBJ2-7	TGTGCCAGCAGCGTTCTTGCGGGGGGGCGCTCCTACGAGCAGTACTTC	CASSVLAGGRSYEQYF
TRBD1	.	TRBV7-6	TRBJ1-1	TGTGCCAGCAGCTTAGTAGGGACAGGGAGGGCCATGAACACTGAAGCTTTCTTT	CASSLVGTGRAMNTEAFF
.	.	TRBV2	TRBJ1-2	TGTGCCAGCAGTGAATTGTCGGGGGCCAGAAGGGACTATGGCTACACCTTC	CASSELSGARRDYGYTF
.	.	TRBV6-1	TRBJ1-4	TGTGCCAGCAGTGAACAGGGGTCTAATGAAAAACTGTTTTTT	CASSEQGSNEKLFF
.	.	TRBV4-3	TRBJ2-1	TGCGCCAGCAGCCCCGTGGGACGGGGTGAGCAGTTCTTC	CASSPVGRGEQFF
.	.	TRBV27	TRBJ2-3	TGTGCCAGCAGTTTGTTCGGGACATCAGATACGCAGTATTTT	CASSLFGTSDTQYF
.	.	TRBV7-2	TRBJ1-2	TGTGCCAGCAGCTCCGGACTTACTAACTATGGCTACACCTTC	CASSSGLTNYGYTF
.	once	TRBV6-1	TRBJ2-6	TGTGCCAGCAGTGCAATAACAGGGTCTGGGGCCAACGTCCTGACTTTC	CASSAITGSGANVLTF
.	few	TRBV10-3	TRBJ2-7	TGTGCCATCAGTGATTTGGGGAAGGGAGTCTACGAGCAGTACTTC	CAISDLGKGVYEQYF
.	.	TRBV7-7	TRBJ1-5	TGTGCTAGCAGCTTAGGTCCCATCCGGGACAAACCCAATCAGCCCCAGCATTTT	CASSLGPIRDKPNQPQHF
.	.	TRBV27	TRBJ1-6	TGTGCCAGCGGTCTCAAGGGGCTTTACTGCCCAAATTCACCCCTCCACTTT	CASGLKGLYCPNSPLHF